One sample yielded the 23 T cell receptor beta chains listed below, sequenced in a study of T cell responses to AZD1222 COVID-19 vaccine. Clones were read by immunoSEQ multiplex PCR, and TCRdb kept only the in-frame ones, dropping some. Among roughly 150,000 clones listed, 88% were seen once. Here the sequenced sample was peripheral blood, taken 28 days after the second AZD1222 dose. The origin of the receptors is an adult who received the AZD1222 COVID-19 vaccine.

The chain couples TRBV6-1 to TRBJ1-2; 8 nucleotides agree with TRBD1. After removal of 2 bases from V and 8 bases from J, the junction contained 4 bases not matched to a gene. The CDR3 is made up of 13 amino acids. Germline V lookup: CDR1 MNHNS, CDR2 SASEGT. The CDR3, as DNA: TGTGCCAGCAGTGAAAAGGACAGGGACGGCTACACCTTC. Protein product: CASSEKDRDGYTF.

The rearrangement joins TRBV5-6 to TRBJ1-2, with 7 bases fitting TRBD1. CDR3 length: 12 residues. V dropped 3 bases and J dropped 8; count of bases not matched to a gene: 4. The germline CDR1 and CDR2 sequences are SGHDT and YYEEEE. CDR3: CASSSDRVGYTF. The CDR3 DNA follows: TGTGCCAGCAGCTCTGACAGGGTGGGCTACACCTTC.

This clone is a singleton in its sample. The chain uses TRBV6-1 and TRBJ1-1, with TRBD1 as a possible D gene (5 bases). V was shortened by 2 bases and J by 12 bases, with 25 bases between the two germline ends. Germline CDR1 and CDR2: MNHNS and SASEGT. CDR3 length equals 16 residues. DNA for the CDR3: TGTGCCAGCAGTGAAATTCACAGGTCCCTCTCACCGACATCTTTCTTT. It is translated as CASSEIHRSLSPTSFF.

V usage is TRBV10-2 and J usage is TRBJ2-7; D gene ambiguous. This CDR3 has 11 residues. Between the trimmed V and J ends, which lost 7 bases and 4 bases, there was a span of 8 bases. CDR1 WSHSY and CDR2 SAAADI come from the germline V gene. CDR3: CASMDGYEQYF. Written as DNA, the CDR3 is TGCGCCAGCATGGATGGATACGAGCAGTACTTC.

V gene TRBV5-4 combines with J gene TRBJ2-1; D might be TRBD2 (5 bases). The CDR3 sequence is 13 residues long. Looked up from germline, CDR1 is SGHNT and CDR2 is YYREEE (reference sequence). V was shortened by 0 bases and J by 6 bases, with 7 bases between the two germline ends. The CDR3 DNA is TGTGCCAGCAGCTTGGTAGGGAGCAATGAGCAGTTCTTC. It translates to CASSLVGSNEQFF. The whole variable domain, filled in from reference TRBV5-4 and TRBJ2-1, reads ETGVTQSPTHLIKTRGQQVTLRCSSQSGHNTVSWYQQALGQGPQFIFQYYREEENGRGNFPPRFSGLQFPNYSSELNVNALELDDSALYLCASSLVGSNEQFFGPGTRLTVL.

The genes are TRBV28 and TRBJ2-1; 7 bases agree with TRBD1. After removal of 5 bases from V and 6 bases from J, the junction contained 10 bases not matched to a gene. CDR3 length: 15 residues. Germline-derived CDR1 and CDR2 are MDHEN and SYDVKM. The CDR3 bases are TGTGCCAGCAGTACTCGGACAGGTCGTGGCAATGAGCAGTTCTTC. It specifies CASSTRTGRGNEQFF. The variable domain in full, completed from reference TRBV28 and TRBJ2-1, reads DVKVTQSSRYLVKRTGEKVFLECVQDMDHENMFWYRQDPGLGLRLIYFSYDVKMKEKGDIPEGYSVSREKKERFSLILESASTNQTSMYLCASSTRTGRGNEQFFGPGTRLTVL.

The CDR3 DNA sequence: TGCGCCAGCAGCTTGTATGACAGTACCTACGAGCAGTACTTC. Its translation: CASSLYDSTYEQYF. The V gene is TRBV5-1, the J gene TRBJ2-7; D may be TRBD1 (5 bases). This CDR3 is 14 amino acids long. The germline V gene has CDR1 SGHRS and CDR2 YFSETQ. Trimming removed 1 base at V and 2 bases at J, with 10 bases between.

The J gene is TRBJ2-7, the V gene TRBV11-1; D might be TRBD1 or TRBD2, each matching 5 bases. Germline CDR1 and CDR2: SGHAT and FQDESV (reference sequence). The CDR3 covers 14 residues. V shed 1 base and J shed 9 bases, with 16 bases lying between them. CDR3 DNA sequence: TGTGCCAGCAGCTTAGGAGGGGCTGCCGGTGGGCAGTACTTC. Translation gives CASSLGGAAGGQYF. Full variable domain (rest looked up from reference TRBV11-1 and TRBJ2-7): EAEVAQSPRYKITEKSQAVAFWCDPISGHATLYWYRQILGQGPELLVQFQDESVVDDSQLPKDRFSAERLKGVDSTLKIQPAELGDSAMYLCASSLGGAAGGQYFGPGTRLTVT.

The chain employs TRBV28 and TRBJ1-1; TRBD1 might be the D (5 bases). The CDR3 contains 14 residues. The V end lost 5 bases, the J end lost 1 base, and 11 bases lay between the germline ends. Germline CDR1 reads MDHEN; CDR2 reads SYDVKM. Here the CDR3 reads CASSDGTENTEAFF. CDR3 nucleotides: TGTGCCAGCAGTGATGGGACGGAGAACACTGAAGCTTTCTTT.

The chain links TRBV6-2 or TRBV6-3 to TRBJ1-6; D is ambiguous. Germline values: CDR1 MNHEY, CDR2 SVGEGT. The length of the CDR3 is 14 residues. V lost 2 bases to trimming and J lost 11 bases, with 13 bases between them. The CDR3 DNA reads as TGTGCCAGCAGTTACAGCGGGTATGGGACACCCCTCCACTTT. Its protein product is CASSYSGYGTPLHF.

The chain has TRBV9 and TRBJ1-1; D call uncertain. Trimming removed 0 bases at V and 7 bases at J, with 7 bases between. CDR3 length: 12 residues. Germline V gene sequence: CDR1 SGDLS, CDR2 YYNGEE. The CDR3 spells CASSVAFGEAFF. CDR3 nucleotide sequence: TGTGCCAGCAGCGTAGCTTTTGGTGAAGCTTTCTTT.

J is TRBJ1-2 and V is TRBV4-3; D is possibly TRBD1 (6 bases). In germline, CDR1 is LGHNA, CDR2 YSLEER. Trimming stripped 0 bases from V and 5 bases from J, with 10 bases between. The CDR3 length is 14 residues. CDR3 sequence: CASSQDPGAYGYTF. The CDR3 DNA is TGCGCCAGCAGCCAAGATCCGGGGGCTTATGGCTACACCTTC.

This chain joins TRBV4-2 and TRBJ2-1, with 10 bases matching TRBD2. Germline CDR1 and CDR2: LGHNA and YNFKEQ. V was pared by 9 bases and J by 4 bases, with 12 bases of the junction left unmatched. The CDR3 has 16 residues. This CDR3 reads CASRVTGLAKYNEQFF. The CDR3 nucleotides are TGTGCCAGTAGAGTGACGGGACTAGCGAAATACAATGAGCAGTTCTTC.

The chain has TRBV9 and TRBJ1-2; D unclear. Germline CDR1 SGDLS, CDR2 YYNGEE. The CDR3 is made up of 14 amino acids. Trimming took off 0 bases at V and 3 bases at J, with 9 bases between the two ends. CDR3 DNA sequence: TGTGCCAGCAGCGTAGCTGAGACGGACTATGGCTACACCTTC. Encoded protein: CASSVAETDYGYTF.

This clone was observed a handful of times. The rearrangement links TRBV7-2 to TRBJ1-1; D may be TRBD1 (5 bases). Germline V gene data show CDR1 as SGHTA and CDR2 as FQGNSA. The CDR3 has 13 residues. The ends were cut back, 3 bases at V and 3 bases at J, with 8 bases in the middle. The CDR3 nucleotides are TGTGCCAGCAGCTTTACAGGCTACACTGAAGCTTTCTTT. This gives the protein CASSFTGYTEAFF.

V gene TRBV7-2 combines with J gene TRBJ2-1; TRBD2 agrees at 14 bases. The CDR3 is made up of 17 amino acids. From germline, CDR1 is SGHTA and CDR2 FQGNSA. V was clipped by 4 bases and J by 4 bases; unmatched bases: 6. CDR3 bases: TGTGCCAGCAGCTCCCGGACTAGCGGGGGGACTTACAATGAGCAGTTCTTC. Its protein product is CASSSRTSGGTYNEQFF. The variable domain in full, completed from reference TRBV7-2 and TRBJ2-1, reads GAGVSQSPSNKVTEKGKDVELRCDPISGHTALYWYRQSLGQGLEFLIYFQGNSAPDKSGLPSDRFSAERTGGSVSTLTIQRTQQEDSAVYLCASSSRTSGGTYNEQFFGPGTRLTVL.

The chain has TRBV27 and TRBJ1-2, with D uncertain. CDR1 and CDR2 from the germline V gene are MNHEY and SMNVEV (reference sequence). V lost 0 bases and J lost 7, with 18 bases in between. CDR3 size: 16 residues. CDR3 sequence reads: CASSLSPLGSRSGYTF. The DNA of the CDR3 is TGTGCCAGCAGTTTATCCCCCCTGGGATCGAGAAGTGGCTACACCTTC.

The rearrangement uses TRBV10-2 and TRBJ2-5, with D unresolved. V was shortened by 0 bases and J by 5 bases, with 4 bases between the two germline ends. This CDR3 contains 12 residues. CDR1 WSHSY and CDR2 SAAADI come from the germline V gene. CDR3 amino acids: CASSESAETQYF. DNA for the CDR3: TGCGCCAGCAGTGAGTCGGCGGAGACCCAGTACTTC.

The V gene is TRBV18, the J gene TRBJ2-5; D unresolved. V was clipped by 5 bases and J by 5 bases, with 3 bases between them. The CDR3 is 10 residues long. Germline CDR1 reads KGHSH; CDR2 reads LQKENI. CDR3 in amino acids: CASSGETQYF. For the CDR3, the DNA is TGTGCCAGCTCAGGGGAGACCCAGTACTTC.

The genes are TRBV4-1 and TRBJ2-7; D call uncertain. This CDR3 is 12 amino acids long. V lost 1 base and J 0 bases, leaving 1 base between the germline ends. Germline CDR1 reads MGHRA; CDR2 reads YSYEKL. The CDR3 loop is CASSQVSYEQYF. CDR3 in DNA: TGCGCCAGCAGCCAAGTCTCCTACGAGCAGTACTTC.

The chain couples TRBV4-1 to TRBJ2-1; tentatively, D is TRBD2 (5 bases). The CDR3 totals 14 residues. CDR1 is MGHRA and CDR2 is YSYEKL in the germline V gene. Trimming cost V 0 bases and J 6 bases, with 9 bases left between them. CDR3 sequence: CASSQDGLPNEQFF. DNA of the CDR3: TGCGCCAGCAGCCAAGATGGACTGCCCAATGAGCAGTTCTTC.

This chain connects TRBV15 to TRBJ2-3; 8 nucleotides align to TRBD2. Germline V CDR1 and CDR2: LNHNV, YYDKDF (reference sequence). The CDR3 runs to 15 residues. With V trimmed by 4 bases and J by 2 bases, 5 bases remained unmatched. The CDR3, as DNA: TGTGCCACCAGCAAACGACTAGCGATCACAGATACGCAGTATTTT. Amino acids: CATSKRLAITDTQYF. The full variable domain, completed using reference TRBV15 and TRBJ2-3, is DAMVIQNPRYQVTQFGKPVTLSCSQTLNHNVMYWYQQKSSQAPKLLFHYYDKDFNNEADTPDNFQSRRPNTSFCFLDIRSPGLGDTAMYLCATSKRLAITDTQYFGPGTRLTVL.

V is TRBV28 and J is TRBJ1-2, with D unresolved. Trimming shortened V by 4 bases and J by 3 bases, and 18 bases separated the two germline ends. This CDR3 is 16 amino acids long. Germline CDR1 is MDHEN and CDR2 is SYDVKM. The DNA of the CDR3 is TGTGCCAGCAGTTCCCCCGGGGTTGAGGATTACTATGGCTACACCTTC. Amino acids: CASSSPGVEDYYGYTF.